This T cell receptor (beta chain) was retrieved from a study of ipilimumab plus nivolumab after autologous stem cell transplantation. The protocol was immunoSEQ multiplex PCR, while the TCRdb copy is restricted to in-frame clones and leaves out a portion. The sample carries more than 15,000 clones, about 77% recorded once. Germline values: CDR1 SGHRS, CDR2 YFSETQ. This CDR3 region has 13 residues. V trimming: 4 bases; J trimming: 4 bases; junction bases outside the gene matches: 3. The rearrangement links TRBV5-1 to TRBJ2-7, with TRBD2 matching 9 bases. The TCR originated in a male donor with diffuse large B-cell lymphoma. Sequencing used PBMCs, obtained in a trial of ipilimumab plus nivolumab as post-transplant consolidation. CDR3 region: CASSTLAGYEQYF. CDR3 nucleotides: TGCGCCAGCAGCACGCTAGCGGGGTACGAGCAGTACTTC.